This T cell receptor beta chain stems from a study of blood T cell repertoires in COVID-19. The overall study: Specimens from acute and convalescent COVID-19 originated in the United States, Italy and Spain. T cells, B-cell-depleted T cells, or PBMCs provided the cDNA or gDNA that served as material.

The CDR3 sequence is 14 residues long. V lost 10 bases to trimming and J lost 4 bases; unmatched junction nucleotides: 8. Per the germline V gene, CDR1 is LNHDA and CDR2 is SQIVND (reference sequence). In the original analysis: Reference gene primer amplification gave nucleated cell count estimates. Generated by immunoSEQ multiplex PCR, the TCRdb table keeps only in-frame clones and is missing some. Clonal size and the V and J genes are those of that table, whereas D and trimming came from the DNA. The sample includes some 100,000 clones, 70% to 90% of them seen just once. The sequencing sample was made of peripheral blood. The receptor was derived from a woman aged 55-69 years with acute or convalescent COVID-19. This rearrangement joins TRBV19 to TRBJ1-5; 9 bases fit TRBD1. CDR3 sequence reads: CATAVGTGNQPQHF. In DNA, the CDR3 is TGTGCCACCGCAGTAGGGACAGGGAATCAGCCCCAGCATTTT.